This T cell receptor (beta chain) emerged from a study of T-cell reconstitution after alpha-beta-depleted transplantation in children. Findings and caveats of the study: Where alpha-beta T cells came from about two months after transplant was reportedly several hundred expanded graft clones. Surviving recipient T cells and thymic progenitors produced the high day-60 TCRbeta diversity seen in some patients. A year post-transplant, T-cell counts and diversity derived mostly from newly produced T cells.

In the case of this clonotype: Its antigen is unknown.

The CDR3 sequence is 12 residues long. Germline V lookup: CDR1 SQVTM, CDR2 ANQGSEA. V dropped 7 bases and J dropped 1 base, with 10 bases sitting between them. Unique molecular identifiers were built into the TCRbeta library. TCRdb re-called the PCR reads through MiXCR, storing one row per CDR3 protein. The sample holds about 130,000 distinct CDR3 sequences, around 9.8% seen once. This chain links TRBV29-1 with TRBJ1-2; no firm D call. The clonotype comes from a girl under three years old who had a stem cell transplant for combined immunodeficiency, so the T cells may come from the graft donor. Source: PBMCs, mostly from graft donor cells, taken 180 days after TCRalphabeta/CD19-depleted stem cell transplant. The CDR3 loop reads CSAGQVNYGYTF. Written as DNA, the CDR3 is TGCAGCGCTGGGCAGGTTAACTATGGCTACACCTTC.